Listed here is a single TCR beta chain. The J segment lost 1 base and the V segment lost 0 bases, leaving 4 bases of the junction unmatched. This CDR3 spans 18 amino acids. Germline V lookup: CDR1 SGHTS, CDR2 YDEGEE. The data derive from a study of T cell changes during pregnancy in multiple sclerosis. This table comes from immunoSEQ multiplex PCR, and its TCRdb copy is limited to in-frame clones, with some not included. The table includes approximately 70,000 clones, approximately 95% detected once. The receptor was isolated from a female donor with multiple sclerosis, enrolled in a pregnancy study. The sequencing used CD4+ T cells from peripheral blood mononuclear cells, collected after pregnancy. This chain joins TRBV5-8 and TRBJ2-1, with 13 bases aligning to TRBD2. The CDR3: CASSLVWTSGGSYNEQFF. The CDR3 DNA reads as TGTGCCAGCAGCTTGGTTTGGACTAGCGGGGGTTCCTACAATGAGCAGTTCTTC. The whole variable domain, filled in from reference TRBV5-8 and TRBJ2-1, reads EAGVTQSPTHLIKTRGQQATLRCSPISGHTSVYWYQQALGLGLQFLLWYDEGEERNRGNFPPRFSGRQFPNYSSELNVNALELEDSALYLCASSLVWTSGGSYNEQFFGPGTRLTVL.